A single sample gave rise to the 21 T cell receptor beta chains below, sequenced in a study of T cell responses to AZD1222 COVID-19 vaccine. The method was immunoSEQ multiplex PCR; TCRdb's version includes in-frame clones alone and lacks a portion of them. This table has some 200,000 clones, approximately 90% appearing once. The specimen was peripheral blood, collected on day 0 of AZD1222 vaccination. The receptors here all came from an adult in good health.

V and J are TRBV5-5 and TRBJ1-2; 7 bases fit TRBD1. Trimming at V came to 0 bases and at J to 2 bases, leaving 13 bases not matched to a gene. The germline V gene encodes CDR1 SGHKS and CDR2 YYEKEE (reference sequence). This CDR3 region has 18 residues. The CDR3 protein is CASSLAIQGDLRNYGYTF. CDR3 DNA sequence: TGTGCCAGCAGCTTGGCGATCCAGGGGGATCTCCGAAACTATGGCTACACCTTC.

Of note for this clone: Other DNA sequences in the sample encode the same CDR3. This chain connects TRBV2 to TRBJ1-1, with 7 bases lining up with TRBD1. The CDR3 contains 15 residues. Germline V lookup: CDR1 SNHLY, CDR2 FYNNEI. With 2 bases clipped from V and 1 base from J, the junction kept 4 bases outside the gene matches. The CDR3 coding sequence is TGTGCCAGCAGTGAAAGACAGGGAAGGAACACTGAAGCTTTCTTT. Translation: CASSERQGRNTEAFF.

This clone showed up just once. The chain uses TRBV7-7 and TRBJ2-1; 8 bases map to TRBD2. The CDR3 covers 20 residues. Per the germline V gene, CDR1 is SSHAT and CDR2 is FNYEAQ (reference sequence). The ends lost 3 bases at V and 0 bases at J; junction bases unmatched: 16. CDR3 DNA sequence: TGTGCCAGCAGCTTGTCACCGGGGCTAGCGGGTCAATCCTCCTACAATGAGCAGTTCTTC. Translated: CASSLSPGLAGQSSYNEQFF.

This sequence joins TRBV21-1 and TRBJ2-1; whether TRBD1, the table's D call, matches the DNA was not checked. TRBV21-1 is termed a pseudogene. The CDR3 runs 15 residues. The CDR3 DNA is TGTGCCAGCACCATAAAACAGGGGGCCCACAATGAGCAGTTCTTC. Translation gives CASTIKQGAHNEQFF.

This clone was recorded only once. V is TRBV18 and J is TRBJ1-4; the match to TRBD1 covers 7 bases. CDR3 length: 14 residues. V was pared by 3 bases and J by 7 bases, with 5 bases of the junction left unmatched. Germline CDR1 reads KGHSH; CDR2 reads LQKENI. The CDR3 DNA follows: TGTGCCAGCTCACCCACGACAGGGTCTGAAAAACTGTTTTTT. The encoded protein is CASSPTTGSEKLFF.

The rearrangement joins TRBV7-9 to TRBJ1-1; TRBD1 aligns across 9 bases. The CDR3 consists of 17 residues. The germline CDR1 and CDR2 sequences are SEHNR and FQNEAQ (reference sequence). With 5 bases clipped from V and 4 bases from J, the junction kept 14 bases outside the gene matches. CDR3 sequence (DNA): TGTGCCAGCAGCCCGCGTCCCGGGACAGGGTCGGGCACTGAAGCTTTCTTT. Translating gives CASSPRPGTGSGTEAFF.

The CDR3 DNA reads TGTGCCAGTAGTCGCCCTGGGCTCCCTTACGAGCAGTACTTC. It translates to CASSRPGLPYEQYF. The chain recombines TRBV19 with TRBJ2-7; D is unclear. The CDR3 has 14 amino acids. V was clipped by 5 bases and J by 4 bases, with 15 bases between them. From germline, CDR1 is LNHDA and CDR2 SQIVND (reference sequence).

The chain employs TRBV27 and TRBJ1-5; no definite D call. CDR1 is MNHEY and CDR2 is SMNVEV in the germline V gene (reference sequence). V was trimmed by 3 bases and J by 1 base, leaving 10 bases between them. This CDR3 comprises 15 residues. Here the CDR3 reads CASSFFPSSNQPQHF. As DNA, the CDR3 is TGTGCCAGCAGTTTCTTCCCCTCAAGCAATCAGCCCCAGCATTTT.

This rearrangement joins TRBV14 to TRBJ1-2; a possible D gene is TRBD1 (6 bases). CDR1 SGHDN and CDR2 FVKESK come from the germline V gene. The CDR3 covers 17 residues. V was cut by 1 base and J by 0 bases, with 15 bases left in between. CDR3 protein: CASSQVWENRANYGYTF. As DNA, the CDR3 is TGTGCCAGCAGCCAAGTTTGGGAGAACAGGGCTAACTATGGCTACACCTTC.

The gene calls are TRBV7-3 and TRBJ2-7; D perhaps matches TRBD2 (6 bases). The CDR3 contains 15 residues. The V gene's germline CDR1 is SGHTA and CDR2 FQGTGA. V was cut by 4 bases and J by 0 bases, with 13 bases left in between. The DNA of the CDR3 is TGTGCCAGCAGCTCCCGGGCTAGCGACTCCTACGAGCAGTACTTC. Its translation: CASSSRASDSYEQYF.

The V gene is TRBV7-2, the J gene TRBJ1-1, with no clear D. The CDR3 runs to 12 residues. Germline values: CDR1 SGHTA, CDR2 FQGNSA. The V gene lost 2 bases and the J gene lost 7 bases, with 8 bases spanning the gap. In DNA, the CDR3 is TGTGCCAGCAGCTTAATCCCTGGTGAAGCTTTCTTT. This gives the protein CASSLIPGEAFF.

CDR3 sequence (DNA): TGTGCCAGCAGTCCCCGTACAGGGGCGAACACCGGGGAGCTGTTTTTT. It yields the protein CASSPRTGANTGELFF. The chain links TRBV11-3 to TRBJ2-2; 7 bases fit TRBD1. V shed 6 bases, J shed 0 bases, and the junction held 7 bases outside the gene matches. The CDR3 totals 16 residues. The germline gives CDR1 SGHNT, CDR2 YENEEA.

The rearrangement uses TRBV18 and TRBJ2-7, with D maybe TRBD1 (6 bases). In germline, CDR1 is KGHSH, CDR2 LQKENI. This CDR3 spans 17 amino acids. V gave up 2 bases and J gave up 0 bases, with 17 bases separating them. CDR3 amino acids: CASSPTRTVSSSYEQYF. CDR3 nucleotide sequence: TGTGCCAGCTCACCAACCCGGACAGTCTCAAGCTCCTACGAGCAGTACTTC.

The chain couples TRBV19 to TRBJ2-6, with D perhaps TRBD1 (6 bases). This CDR3 is 17 amino acids long. V was trimmed by 3 bases and J by 0 bases, leaving 12 bases between them. Germline CDR1 is LNHDA and CDR2 is SQIVND (reference sequence). This chain's CDR3 is CASSIPTGLSGANVLTF. In DNA form, the CDR3 reads TGTGCCAGTAGTATTCCGACAGGACTCTCTGGGGCCAACGTCCTGACTTTC.

The CDR3 reads CSAGTQYGYTF. The CDR3 DNA follows: TGCAGTGCCGGGACCCAATATGGCTACACCTTC. The chain joins TRBV20-1 to TRBJ1-2, with D possibly matching TRBD1 (5 bases). Trimming pared 6 bases from V and 5 bases from J, leaving 10 bases between. Germline lookup yields CDR1 DFQATT and CDR2 SNEGSKA (reference sequence). The CDR3 covers 11 residues.

This clone was detected only once. V usage is TRBV2 and J usage is TRBJ1-1, with a tentative D call TRBD1 (5 bases). Germline V gene data show CDR1 as SNHLY and CDR2 as FYNNEI. The length of the CDR3 is 13 residues. The V end was cut by 7 bases, the J end by 1 base, with 10 bases between. CDR3 bases: TGTGCCAGCACTACAGACAGGAACACTGAAGCTTTCTTT. Protein product: CASTTDRNTEAFF.

V usage is TRBV15 and J usage is TRBJ2-2; 10 nucleotides line up with TRBD2. Trimming cost V 3 bases and J 7 bases; bases outside gene matches: 8. CDR1 LNHNV and CDR2 YYDKDF come from the germline V gene (reference sequence). There are 16 residues in the CDR3. The DNA for the CDR3 is TGTGCCACCAGCAGCCGGGGGACTAGCGACATCGGGGAGCTGTTTTTT. Its protein product is CATSSRGTSDIGELFF.

The CDR3 nucleotides read TGTGCCAGCAGCTATGACAGGGGGACGACACCCCTCCACTTT. Its protein is CASSYDRGTTPLHF. This chain connects TRBV5-4 to TRBJ1-6; TRBD1 aligns across 9 bases. V was pared by 3 bases and J by 11 bases, with 6 bases of the junction left unmatched. Germline CDR1 is SGHNT and CDR2 is YYREEE (reference sequence). The CDR3 length is 14 residues. The complete variable domain, with remaining parts taken from reference TRBV5-4 and TRBJ1-6, reads ETGVTQSPTHLIKTRGQQVTLRCSSQSGHNTVSWYQQALGQGPQFIFQYYREEENGRGNFPPRFSGLQFPNYSSELNVNALELDDSALYLCASSYDRGTTPLHFGNGTRLTVT.

The chain has TRBV27 and TRBJ2-1; 10 bases fit TRBD2. Germline CDR1 is MNHEY and CDR2 is SMNVEV (reference sequence). With 3 bases clipped from V and 8 bases from J, the junction kept 16 bases outside the gene matches. The CDR3 covers 18 residues. The CDR3 here is CASSFLPPASGSFDEQFF. In nucleotides, the CDR3 is TGTGCCAGCAGTTTCCTCCCCCCCGCTAGCGGGAGCTTTGATGAGCAGTTCTTC.

CDR3 loop: CASSEQGGGTEAFF. Written as DNA, the CDR3 is TGTGCCAGCAGTGAACAGGGGGGGGGCACTGAAGCTTTCTTT. The chain recombines TRBV6-1 with TRBJ1-1, with 7 bases aligning to TRBD1. This CDR3 is 14 amino acids long. After removal of 2 bases from V and 4 bases from J, the junction contained 4 bases not matched to a gene. Germline-derived CDR1 and CDR2 are MNHNS and SASEGT.

The J gene is TRBJ2-7, the V gene TRBV6-5, with 12 bases fitting TRBD1. The germline V gene has CDR1 MNHEY and CDR2 SVGAGI. V shed 7 bases and J 3 bases; nucleotides not matched to a gene: 4. There are 14 residues in the CDR3. CDR3 loop: CASIGTGGLYEQYF. The DNA for the CDR3 is TGTGCCAGCATAGGGACAGGGGGCCTCTACGAGCAGTACTTC.